Below, 14 T cell receptor beta chains from the same sample are listed, as sequenced in a study of lymphopenia after photon versus proton radiotherapy. Libraries were prepared by immunoSEQ multiplex PCR; TCRdb keeps only in-frame clonotypes and omits some of them. The table lists 53,000 or so clones, around four fifths of them singletons. The sequenced sample was peripheral blood, obtained from a patient treated with photon-based radiotherapy. The receptors shown here come from a man aged 45-60 years with gastric cancer.

This clone has just a few counts. The CDR3 sequence is CARRDRGFGEQYF. In DNA form, the CDR3 reads TGTGCCAGGAGGGACAGGGGCTTTGGCGAGCAGTACTTC. V and J are TRBV5-6 and TRBJ2-7, with 10 bases that match TRBD1. V dropped 8 bases and J dropped 6; count of bases not matched to a gene: 8. Germline loops: CDR1 SGHDT, CDR2 YYEEEE. CDR3 size: 13 residues.

This clone was counted a single time. J is TRBJ2-7 and V is TRBV5-4; D remains unclear. V lost 2 bases and J 3 bases, leaving 9 bases between the germline ends. Germline V gives CDR1 SGHNT, CDR2 YYREEE (reference sequence). This CDR3 has 13 amino acids. The CDR3 sequence: CASSFRQSYEQYF. As DNA, the CDR3 is TGTGCCAGCAGCTTCAGGCAGAGCTACGAGCAGTACTTC.

In this sample, this clone turned up a few times. The J gene is TRBJ2-5, the V gene TRBV27, with 7 nucleotides matching TRBD2. V trimming: 7 bases; J trimming: 5 bases; junction bases outside the gene matches: 13. The CDR3 is 15 residues long. Germline V gives CDR1 MNHEY, CDR2 SMNVEV (reference sequence). DNA for the CDR3: TGTGCCAGCACGGGGACTATCGGAGGATGGGAGACCCAGTACTTC. It is translated as CASTGTIGGWETQYF.

The chain has TRBV9 and TRBJ1-1, with 9 bases identical to TRBD1. The CDR3 extends over 18 amino acids. The germline V gene encodes CDR1 SGDLS and CDR2 YYNGEE. Unmatched junction bases numbered 17, after V lost 4 bases and J lost 4 bases. For the CDR3, the DNA is TGTGCCAGCAGCCCCCACTCAGGACAGGGGCCTCGGAGCACTGAAGCTTTCTTT. Its protein is CASSPHSGQGPRSTEAFF.

V usage is TRBV19 and J usage is TRBJ2-7; 11 bases match TRBD1. The J segment lost 3 bases and the V segment lost 3 bases, leaving 4 bases of the junction unmatched. Germline CDR1 reads LNHDA; CDR2 reads SQIVND (reference sequence). This CDR3 is 15 amino acids long. CDR3 bases: TGTGCCAGTAGTATCGCTGGGACAGGGGGCTACGAGCAGTACTTC. The encoded protein is CASSIAGTGGYEQYF.

The gene calls are TRBV6-1 and TRBJ2-7; 8 positions match TRBD2. V shed 2 bases, J shed 0 bases, and the junction held 3 bases outside the gene matches. Germline CDR1 and CDR2: MNHNS and SASEGT. The CDR3 consists of 15 residues. The CDR3 coding sequence is TGTGCCAGCAGTGAACTAGCGGGCCGCTCCTACGAGCAGTACTTC. This sequence encodes CASSELAGRSYEQYF.

This sequence joins TRBV7-2 and TRBJ2-7; 11 bases align to TRBD1. Trimming removed 3 bases from V and 4 bases from J; junction bases left unmatched: 8. The germline gives CDR1 SGHTA, CDR2 FQGNSA. The CDR3 is 16 amino acids. Here the CDR3 reads CASSFPRDRGAYEQYF. The CDR3 coding sequence is TGTGCCAGCAGCTTCCCCCGGGACAGGGGGGCTTACGAGCAGTACTTC.

This chain uses TRBV28 with TRBJ2-7; D is undetermined. Germline V gene sequence: CDR1 MDHEN, CDR2 SYDVKM. Trimming cost V 5 bases and J 0 bases, with 14 bases left between them. The CDR3 has 15 residues. CDR3 sequence reads: CASSGEGFSSYEQYF. DNA for the CDR3: TGTGCCAGCAGTGGGGAAGGGTTCTCCTCCTACGAGCAGTACTTC.

This sequence joins TRBV7-6 and TRBJ2-1; no clear D. With 5 bases removed from V and 1 base from J, the gap between germline ends came to 9 bases. Germline assignment: CDR1 SGHVS and CDR2 FNYEAQ. This CDR3 spans 14 amino acids. CDR3 nucleotides: TGTGCCAGCAGCCCCCCCCGATCCTACAATGAGCAGTTCTTC. It translates to CASSPPRSYNEQFF.

In its sample, this clone was seen a few times. V and J are TRBV9 and TRBJ1-5; no definite D call. This CDR3 comprises 15 residues. V was pared by 4 bases and J by 0 bases, with 11 bases between. The germline gives CDR1 SGDLS, CDR2 YYNGEE. The CDR3 reads CASSSSDDSNQPQHF. The DNA for the CDR3 is TGTGCCAGCAGCTCCTCGGATGATAGCAATCAGCCCCAGCATTTT.

The chain combines TRBV28 with TRBJ2-3; D is perhaps TRBD1 or TRBD2 (6 bases each). Per the germline V gene, CDR1 is MDHEN and CDR2 is SYDVKM. The CDR3 runs to 14 residues. Trimming left V 2 bases short and J 2 bases short, with 8 bases between. CDR3: CASSLRGLTDTQYF. In DNA, the CDR3 is TGTGCCAGCAGTTTACGGGGGCTCACAGATACGCAGTATTTT. The full variable domain, rest sourced from reference TRBV28 and TRBJ2-3, is DVKVTQSSRYLVKRTGEKVFLECVQDMDHENMFWYRQDPGLGLRLIYFSYDVKMKEKGDIPEGYSVSREKKERFSLILESASTNQTSMYLCASSLRGLTDTQYFGPGTRLTVL.

The chain employs TRBV7-2 and TRBJ1-1; TRBD1 is a possible D gene (6 bases). The CDR3 has 15 amino acids. Germline lookup yields CDR1 SGHTA and CDR2 FQGNSA. V lost 4 bases and J lost 1, with 13 bases in between. The CDR3 DNA sequence: TGTGCCAGCAGCTCCCAGGGGTGGGGGAACACTGAAGCTTTCTTT. Translation gives CASSSQGWGNTEAFF.

This rearrangement joins TRBV28 to TRBJ2-7; 9 bases map to TRBD2. CDR1 MDHEN and CDR2 SYDVKM come from the germline V gene. V was pared by 2 bases and J by 1 base, with 0 bases of the junction left unmatched. The CDR3 loop spans 14 amino acids. CDR3 amino acids: CASSLLAGSYEQYF. The CDR3 coding sequence is TGTGCCAGCAGTTTACTAGCGGGATCCTACGAGCAGTACTTC.

This clone was observed once. V and J are TRBV11-2 and TRBJ2-7; 10 nucleotides line up with TRBD1. The CDR3 sequence is 16 residues long. The V and J ends lost 4 bases and 6 bases, in that order; junction bases with no gene match: 12. The germline gives CDR1 SGHAT, CDR2 FQNNGV. As DNA, the CDR3 is TGTGCCAGCAGCTCCTTGGGACAGGGGATCATGTCCGAGCAGTACTTC. Translated: CASSSLGQGIMSEQYF.